The present T cell receptor (beta chain) was sequenced within a study of lymphopenia after photon versus proton radiotherapy. Turning to this clone: Antigen unknown.

Points from the study as a whole: Under photons, naive T cells and diversity fell while effector/memory populations rose. Oligoclonal CD8+ Temra expansion after nadir drove photon patients' diversity drop. Only patients who died were analyzed for survival; proton advantage is unproven.

Clones were read by immunoSEQ multiplex PCR, and TCRdb kept only the in-frame ones, dropping some. The table has approximately 24,000 clones, over 85% seen once; the top ten hold approximately 0.74%. There are 15 residues in the CDR3. V lost 3 bases to trimming and J lost 2 bases, with 13 bases between them. Germline values: CDR1 LNHNV, CDR2 YYDKDF (reference sequence). Sequenced here: peripheral blood, sampled from a patient treated with photon-based radiotherapy. The chain employs TRBV15 and TRBJ1-1; D gene ambiguous. The receptor was derived from a woman aged 45 to 65 with cholangiocarcinoma. The CDR3 here is CATSRDVELNTEAFF. The CDR3, as DNA: TGTGCCACCAGCAGGGACGTAGAGCTAAACACTGAAGCTTTCTTT.